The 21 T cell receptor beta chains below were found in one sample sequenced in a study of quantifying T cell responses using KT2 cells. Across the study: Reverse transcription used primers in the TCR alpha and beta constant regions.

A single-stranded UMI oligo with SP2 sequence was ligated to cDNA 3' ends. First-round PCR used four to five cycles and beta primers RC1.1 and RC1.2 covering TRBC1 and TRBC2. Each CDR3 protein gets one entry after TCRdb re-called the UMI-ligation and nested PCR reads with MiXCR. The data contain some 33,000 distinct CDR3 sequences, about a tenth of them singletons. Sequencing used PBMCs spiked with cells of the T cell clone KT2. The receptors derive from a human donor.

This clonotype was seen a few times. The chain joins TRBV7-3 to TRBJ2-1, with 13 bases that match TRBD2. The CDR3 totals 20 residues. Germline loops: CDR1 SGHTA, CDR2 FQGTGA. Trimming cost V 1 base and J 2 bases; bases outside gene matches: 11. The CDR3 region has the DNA TGTGCCAGCAGCTTAAGAGGGTTCGGAACTAGCGGGAGGGCCTACAATGAGCAGTTCTTC. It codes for CASSLRGFGTSGRAYNEQFF.

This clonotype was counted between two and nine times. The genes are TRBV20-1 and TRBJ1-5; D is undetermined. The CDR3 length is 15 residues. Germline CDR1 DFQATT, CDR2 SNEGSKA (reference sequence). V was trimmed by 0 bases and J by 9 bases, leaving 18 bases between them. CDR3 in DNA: TGCAGTGCTAGAGATAGTGGGTTCGGGGTTGCGCCCCAGCATTTT. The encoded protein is CSARDSGFGVAPQHF.

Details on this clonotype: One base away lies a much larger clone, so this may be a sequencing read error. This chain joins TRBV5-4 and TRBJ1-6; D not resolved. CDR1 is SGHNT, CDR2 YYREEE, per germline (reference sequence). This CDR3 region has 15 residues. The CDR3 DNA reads TGTGCCAGCAGCTTGGATAGAGGAAGTAATTCACCCCCCCACTTT. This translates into CASSLDRGSNSPPHF. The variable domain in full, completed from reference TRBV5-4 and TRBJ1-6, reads ETGVTQSPTHLIKTRGQQVTLRCSSQSGHNTVSWYQQALGQGPQFIFQYYREEENGRGNFPPRFSGLQFPNYSSELNVNALELDDSALYLCASSLDRGSNSPPHFGNGTRLTVT.

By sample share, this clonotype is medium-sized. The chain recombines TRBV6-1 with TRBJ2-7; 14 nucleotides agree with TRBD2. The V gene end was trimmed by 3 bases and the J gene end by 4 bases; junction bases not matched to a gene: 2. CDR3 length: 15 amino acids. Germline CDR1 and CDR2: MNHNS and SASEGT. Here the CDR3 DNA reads TGTGCCAGCAGTGAGGGACTAGCGGGAGTTTACGAGCAGTACTTC. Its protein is CASSEGLAGVYEQYF.

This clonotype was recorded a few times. CDR3 bases: TGTGCCAGCAGCGTAGATGTGGGGGCGGGGGAGCAGTACTTC. This sequence encodes CASSVDVGAGEQYF. V usage is TRBV9 and J usage is TRBJ2-7; the D gene could be TRBD1 or TRBD2 (6 bases each). Germline V gene data show CDR1 as SGDLS and CDR2 as YYNGEE. The V and J ends lost 0 bases and 7 bases respectively, with 14 bases between them. This CDR3 is 14 amino acids long.

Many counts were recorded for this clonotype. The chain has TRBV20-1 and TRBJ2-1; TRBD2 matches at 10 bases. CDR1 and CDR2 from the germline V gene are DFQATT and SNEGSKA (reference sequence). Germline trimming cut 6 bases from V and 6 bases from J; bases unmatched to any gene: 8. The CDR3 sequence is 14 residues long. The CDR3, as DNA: TGCAGTGCCACCAGCGGGGGGGTTCCCAATGAGCAGTTCTTC. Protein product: CSATSGGVPNEQFF.

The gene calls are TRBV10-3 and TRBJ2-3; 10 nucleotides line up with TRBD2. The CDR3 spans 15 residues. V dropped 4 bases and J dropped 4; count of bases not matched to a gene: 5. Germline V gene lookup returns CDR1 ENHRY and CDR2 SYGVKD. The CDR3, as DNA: TGTGCCATCAGTGCAAGCGGGGGGGAAGCAGATACGCAGTATTTT. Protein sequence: CAISASGGEADTQYF.

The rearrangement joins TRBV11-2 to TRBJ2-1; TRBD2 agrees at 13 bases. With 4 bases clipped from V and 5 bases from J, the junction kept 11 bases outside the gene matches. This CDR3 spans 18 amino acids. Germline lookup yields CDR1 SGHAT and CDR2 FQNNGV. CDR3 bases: TGTGCCAGCAGCTCTAAGACTAGCGGGAGGTATACTCACAATGAGCAGTTCTTC. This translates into CASSSKTSGRYTHNEQFF.

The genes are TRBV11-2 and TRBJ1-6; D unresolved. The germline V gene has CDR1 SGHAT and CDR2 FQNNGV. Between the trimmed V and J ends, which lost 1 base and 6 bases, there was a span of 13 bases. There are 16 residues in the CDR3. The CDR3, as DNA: TGTGCCAGCAGCTTAGGCTGGGCCAGCCTTAATTCACCCCTCCACTTT. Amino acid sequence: CASSLGWASLNSPLHF.

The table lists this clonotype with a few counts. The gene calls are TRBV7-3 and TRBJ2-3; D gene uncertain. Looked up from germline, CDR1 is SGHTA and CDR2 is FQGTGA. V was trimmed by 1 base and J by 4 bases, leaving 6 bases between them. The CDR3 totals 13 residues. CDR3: CASSLNWADTQYF. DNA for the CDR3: TGTGCCAGCAGCTTAAATTGGGCAGATACGCAGTATTTT. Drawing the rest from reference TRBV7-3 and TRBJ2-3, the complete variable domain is GAGVSQTPSNKVTEKGKYVELRCDPISGHTALYWYRQSLGQGPEFLIYFQGTGAADDSGLPNDRFFAVRPEGSVSTLKIQRTERGDSAVYLCASSLNWADTQYFGPGTRLTVL.

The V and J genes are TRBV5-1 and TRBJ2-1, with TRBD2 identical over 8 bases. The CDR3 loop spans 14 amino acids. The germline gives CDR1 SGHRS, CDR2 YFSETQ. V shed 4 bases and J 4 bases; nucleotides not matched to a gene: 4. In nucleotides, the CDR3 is TGCGCCAGCAGCAGCGGGGGCGCGTACAATGAGCAGTTCTTC. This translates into CASSSGGAYNEQFF. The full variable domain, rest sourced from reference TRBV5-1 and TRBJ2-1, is KAGVTQTPRYLIKTRGQQVTLSCSPISGHRSVSWYQQTPGQGLQFLFEYFSETQRNKGNFPGRFSGRQFSNSRSEMNVSTLELGDSALYLCASSSGGAYNEQFFGPGTRLTVL.

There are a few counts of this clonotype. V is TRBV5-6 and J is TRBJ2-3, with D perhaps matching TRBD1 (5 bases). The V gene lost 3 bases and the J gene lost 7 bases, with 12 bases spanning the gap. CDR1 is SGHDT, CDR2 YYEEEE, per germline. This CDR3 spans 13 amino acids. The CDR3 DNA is TGTGCCAGCAGCTCGACAGACCGCTATACGCAGTATTTT. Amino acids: CASSSTDRYTQYF.

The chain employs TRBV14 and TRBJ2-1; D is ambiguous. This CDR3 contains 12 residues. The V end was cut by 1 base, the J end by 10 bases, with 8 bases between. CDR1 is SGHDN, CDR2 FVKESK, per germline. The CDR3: CASSQVSREQFF. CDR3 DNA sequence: TGTGCCAGCAGCCAAGTTAGTCGCGAGCAGTTCTTC.

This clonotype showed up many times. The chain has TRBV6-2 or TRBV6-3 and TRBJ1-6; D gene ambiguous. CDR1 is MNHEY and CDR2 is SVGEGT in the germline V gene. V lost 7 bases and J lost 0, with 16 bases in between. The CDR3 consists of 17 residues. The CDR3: CASTINRRSSYNSPLHF. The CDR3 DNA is TGTGCCAGCACTATAAACAGAAGGAGCTCCTATAATTCACCCCTCCACTTT.

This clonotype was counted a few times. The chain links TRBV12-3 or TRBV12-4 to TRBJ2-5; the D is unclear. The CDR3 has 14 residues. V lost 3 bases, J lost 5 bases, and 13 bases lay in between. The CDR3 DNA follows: TGTGCCAGCAGTTTGGGCCAAGCGTGGGAGACCCAGTACTTC. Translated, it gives CASSLGQAWETQYF.

DNA for the CDR3: TGTGCCAGCAGCGCCGGGACTGGAGAGACCCAGTACTTC. It yields the protein CASSAGTGETQYF. This sequence joins TRBV11-1 and TRBJ2-5; weak D call: TRBD2 (6 bases). Germline V gives CDR1 SGHAT, CDR2 FQDESV (reference sequence). The CDR3 loop spans 13 amino acids. V was clipped by 5 bases and J by 4 bases, with 11 bases between them.

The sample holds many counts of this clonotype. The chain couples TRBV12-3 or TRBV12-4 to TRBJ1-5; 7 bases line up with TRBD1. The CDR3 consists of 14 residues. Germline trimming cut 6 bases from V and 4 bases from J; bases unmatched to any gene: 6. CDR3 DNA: TGTGCCAGCAGGACACAGGGGACTAATCAGCCCCAGCATTTT. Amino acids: CASRTQGTNQPQHF.

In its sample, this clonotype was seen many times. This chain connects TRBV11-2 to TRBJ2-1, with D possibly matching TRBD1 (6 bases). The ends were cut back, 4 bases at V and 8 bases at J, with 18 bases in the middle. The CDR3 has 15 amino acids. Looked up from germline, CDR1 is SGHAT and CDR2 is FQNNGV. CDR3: CASSSIQGSGDEQFF. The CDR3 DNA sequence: TGTGCCAGCAGCTCAATACAGGGTAGTGGGGATGAGCAGTTCTTC.

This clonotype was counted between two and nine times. The CDR3: CAISEGRQVDQYF. Written as DNA, the CDR3 is TGTGCCATCAGTGAGGGTCGACAGGTAGACCAGTACTTC. The rearrangement links TRBV10-3 to TRBJ2-4; tentative D call: TRBD1 (6 bases). V lost 2 bases to trimming and J lost 13 bases, with 15 bases between them. The CDR3 loop spans 13 amino acids. Germline V lookup: CDR1 ENHRY, CDR2 SYGVKD.

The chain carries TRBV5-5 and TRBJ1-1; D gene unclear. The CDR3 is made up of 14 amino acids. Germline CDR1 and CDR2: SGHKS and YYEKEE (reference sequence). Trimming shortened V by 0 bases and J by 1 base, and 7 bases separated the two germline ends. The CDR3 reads CASSLGASNTEAFF. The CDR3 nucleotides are TGTGCCAGCAGCTTGGGGGCCTCGAACACTGAAGCTTTCTTT.

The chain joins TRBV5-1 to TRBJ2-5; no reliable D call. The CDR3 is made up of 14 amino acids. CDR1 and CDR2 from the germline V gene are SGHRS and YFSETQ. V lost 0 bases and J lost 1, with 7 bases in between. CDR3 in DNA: TGCGCCAGCAGCTTGGGGGCCGGCCAAGAGACCCAGTACTTC. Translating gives CASSLGAGQETQYF.